This T cell receptor beta chain comes out of a study of T-cell reconstitution after alpha-beta-depleted transplantation in children (dated by TCRdb to the mid-2010s). Background for the entire study: The study quantitatively tracked T-cell immune reconstitution after TCRalphabeta/CD19-depleted allogeneic hematopoietic cell transplantation in children using TCR repertoire profiling. The full study reports these points: The frequencies of hyperexpanded clones fell over the following months, and after one year, T-cell counts and TCRbeta diversity were mostly attributed to newly produced T cells. In some patients, the high TCRbeta diversity seen at day 60 was put down to recipient T cells and intrathymic progenitors that had survived conditioning. The apparently early recovery of alphabetaT-cell counts about two months after transplant reportedly depended on only several hundred rapidly expanded clones that came from non-depleted graft cells.

The treatment or condition label for this specimen denotes: allogeneic hematopoietic cell transplantation with graft depleted of TCRalphabeta T cells and CD19 B cells. The children who served as transplant recipients had been given grafts of TCRalphabeta/CD19-depleted allogeneic hematopoietic cells. Receptor amplification or capture employed PCR. Sequencing was carried out with an Illumina HiSeq 2500. To normalize quantification of the TCRbeta repertoire, the TCR libraries were built with molecular barcoding that relied on unique molecular identifiers. The public reads were quality trimmed at Q25 with fastp and then assembled into clones with MiXCR by TCRdb, keeping productive beta chains. CDR3 protein duplicates are merged, each entry listing the most common genes and DNA. The sample table lists approximately 490,000 distinct CDR3 sequences, roughly a tenth of them with a count of one. The ten top clones hold around 2.2% of the sample.

Reading from cysteine to phenylalanine, the CDR3 counts 14 amino acids. Of the read, only the CDR3 DNA is kept; its 42 bases are in frame from base 1. V is reduced by 6 bases and J by 2 bases, leaving a spacing of 12 bases between them. CDR1 and CDR2 are drawn from the germline V gene (reference sequence): MNHEY, SMNVEV. This clonotype occurred many times. Which antigen it targets is not known. The sample holds no much larger clone one base away, and base qualities are not on file. This material consisted of PBMCs, taken before TCRalphabeta/CD19-depleted stem cell transplant. This receptor was obtained from a child aged 2-15 years with inherited bone marrow failure, due to receive a stem cell transplant. The V gene is TRBV27 and the J gene is TRBJ2-3; matching of 6 bases hints at TRBD2 as the D gene. The sequenced DNA is TGTGCCAGCAGGACCTCTAGCGTCACAGATACGCAGTATTTT. This sequence encodes CASRTSSVTDTQYF.